This T cell receptor (beta chain) originates from a study of T cells in Graves' hyperthyroidism and ophthalmopathy. Study details: Peripheral blood sampling occurred at initial diagnosis, before any treatment.

TCR beta CDR3 sequences were amplified from RNA transcripts. Using the HTBI primer set, a first-round RT-PCR was run on the TCR CDR3. Via MiXCR, TCRdb re-called the multiplex PCR reads, giving one row per CDR3 protein. Of about 410,000 distinct CDR3 sequences in the sample, roughly 14% were seen once. Patients were excluded because of uncontrolled infection, other autoimmune disease, pregnancy or lactation. Thyroid ultrasound, orbital computed tomography, clinical symptoms, and serum thyroxine and TRAb underpinned diagnoses. CDR3 length equals 11 residues. V lost 1 base to trimming and J lost 2 bases, with 0 bases between them. Germline V gives CDR1 LGHDT, CDR2 YNNKEL (reference sequence). Overall study findings and caveats: Blood samples included most of the expanded thyroid clonotypes exceeding 0.001.

In its sample, this clonotype was seen many times. Its antigen is unknown. The sequenced sample consisted of blood. The chain has TRBV3-1 and TRBJ2-7; D not resolved. This clonotype originated in a man younger than 30 with Graves' ophthalmopathy. CDR3 coding DNA: TGTGCCAGCAGCCAAGCCTACGAGCAGTACTTC. Its translation: CASSQAYEQYF.